These 15 T cell receptor beta chains were sequenced from one sample in a study of blood T cell repertoires in COVID-19. Method: immunoSEQ multiplex PCR; TCRdb's copy keeps in-frame clones and lacks some. The sample carries 100,000 or so clones, around 87% recorded once. The specimen sequenced was peripheral blood. The receptors shown here come from a man between 45 and 60 years old with active or convalescent COVID-19.

This chain uses TRBV7-8 with TRBJ1-4, with 9 bases that match TRBD1. In germline, CDR1 is SGHVS, CDR2 FQNEAQ. V lost 1 base to trimming and J lost 7 bases; unmatched junction nucleotides: 4. The CDR3 spans 15 residues. Here the CDR3 reads CASSLGGQGSEKLFF. The CDR3 nucleotides read TGTGCCAGCAGCTTAGGGGGACAGGGAAGTGAAAAACTGTTTTTT.

J is TRBJ1-4 and V is TRBV7-4, with D perhaps TRBD1 (6 bases). The CDR3 contains 16 residues. Germline CDR1 SGHVT, CDR2 SQSDAQ. V was pared by 3 bases and J by 3 bases, with 14 bases between. As DNA, the CDR3 is TGTGCCAGCAGCTTGACAGGATCCCGGGCTAATGAAAAACTGTTTTTT. Amino acid sequence: CASSLTGSRANEKLFF.

This chain's CDR3 is CASSPMGLKAGNTIYF. In DNA, the CDR3 is TGTGCCAGCAGCCCAATGGGACTTAAGGCTGGAAACACCATATATTTT. The J gene is TRBJ1-3, the V gene TRBV14; the D gene is possibly TRBD1 (5 bases). The germline V gene encodes CDR1 SGHDN and CDR2 FVKESK. CDR3 length equals 16 residues. V was pared by 4 bases and J by 2 bases, with 15 bases between.

This clone appeared once. The chain links TRBV20-1 to TRBJ1-2, with 7 bases identical to TRBD1. The germline gives CDR1 DFQATT, CDR2 SNEGSKA (reference sequence). After removal of 3 bases from V and 4 bases from J, the junction contained 8 bases not matched to a gene. The CDR3 runs to 14 residues. The CDR3 is CSASPSGQPYGYTF. The CDR3 region has the DNA TGCAGTGCTAGTCCGTCGGGACAGCCCTATGGCTACACCTTC.

The chain uses TRBV28 and TRBJ1-3, with a weak D call TRBD1 (6 bases). Between the trimmed V and J ends, which lost 4 bases and 4 bases, there was a span of 11 bases. The germline V gene has CDR1 MDHEN and CDR2 SYDVKM. CDR3 length equals 14 residues. The CDR3 nucleotides are TGTGCCAGCAGTTCACAGGGCACAGGAAACACCATATATTTT. It encodes CASSSQGTGNTIYF. Full variable domain (outside the CDR3, taken from reference TRBV28 and TRBJ1-3): DVKVTQSSRYLVKRTGEKVFLECVQDMDHENMFWYRQDPGLGLRLIYFSYDVKMKEKGDIPEGYSVSREKKERFSLILESASTNQTSMYLCASSSQGTGNTIYFGEGSWLTVV.

The chain couples TRBV4-1 to TRBJ1-6; 10 nucleotides agree with TRBD1. The CDR3 is 16 residues long. CDR1 is MGHRA and CDR2 is YSYEKL in the germline V gene. V gave up 4 bases and J gave up 9 bases; unmatched junction bases: 9. CDR3 in DNA: TGCGCCAGCAGCCTTCCGACCGGGACAGGGGTTTCACCCCTCCACTTT. Protein product: CASSLPTGTGVSPLHF.

This clone turned up a few times. The chain employs TRBV6-5 and TRBJ2-7, with 11 bases lining up with TRBD2. J was trimmed by 3 bases and V by 6 bases; bases with no gene match: 4. The CDR3 has 14 residues. CDR1 is MNHEY, CDR2 SVGAGI, per germline. CDR3 DNA: TGTGCCAGCAGAAGACTAGCGGGGAGCTACGAGCAGTACTTC. Translating it yields CASRRLAGSYEQYF.

The V gene is TRBV19, the J gene TRBJ1-3, with D tentatively TRBD1 (5 bases). With 0 bases removed from V and 3 bases from J, the gap between germline ends came to 15 bases. Germline CDR1 LNHDA, CDR2 SQIVND (reference sequence). The CDR3 runs 17 residues. CDR3 residues: CASSIDPPDNLGNTIYF. As DNA, the CDR3 is TGTGCCAGTAGTATAGACCCCCCGGACAATCTTGGAAACACCATATATTTT. Full variable domain (outside the CDR3, taken from reference TRBV19 and TRBJ1-3): DGGITQSPKYLFRKEGQNVTLSCEQNLNHDAMYWYRQDPGQGLRLIYYSQIVNDFQKGDIAEGYSVSREKKESFPLTVTSAQKNPTAFYLCASSIDPPDNLGNTIYFGEGSWLTVV.

The V call is TRBV28, the J call TRBJ1-1, with D uncertain. The CDR3 consists of 14 residues. Looked up from germline, CDR1 is MDHEN and CDR2 is SYDVKM. V was pared by 3 bases and J by 2 bases, with 10 bases between. The CDR3 loop is CASSLNNRNTEAFF. The CDR3 DNA reads TGTGCCAGCAGTTTGAACAACCGAAACACTGAAGCTTTCTTT.

The CDR3, as DNA: TGCGCCAGCAGCTCCGGTTTGGGCGGACAGTATAATTCACCCCTCCACTTT. This encodes CASSSGLGGQYNSPLHF. The chain couples TRBV5-1 to TRBJ1-6; TRBD1 might be the D (6 bases). Trimming pared 3 bases from V and 4 bases from J, leaving 17 bases between. Germline lookup yields CDR1 SGHRS and CDR2 YFSETQ. The CDR3 has 17 residues. Full variable domain (rest looked up from reference TRBV5-1 and TRBJ1-6): KAGVTQTPRYLIKTRGQQVTLSCSPISGHRSVSWYQQTPGQGLQFLFEYFSETQRNKGNFPGRFSGRQFSNSRSEMNVSTLELGDSALYLCASSSGLGGQYNSPLHFGNGTRLTVT.

The chain couples TRBV4-3 to TRBJ1-3, with D tentatively TRBD1 (5 bases). CDR1 LGHNA and CDR2 YSLEER come from the germline V gene. CDR3 length: 13 amino acids. With 8 bases removed from V and 1 base from J, the gap between germline ends came to 9 bases. CDR3 loop: CASAGNSGNTIYF. For the CDR3, the DNA is TGCGCCAGCGCAGGGAATTCTGGAAACACCATATATTTT.

J is TRBJ2-7 and V is TRBV9, with D possibly matching TRBD2 (5 bases). The CDR3 consists of 18 residues. The germline V gene encodes CDR1 SGDLS and CDR2 YYNGEE. V shed 0 bases and J shed 4 bases, with 23 bases lying between them. CDR3 amino acids: CASSVGIGTGRTPYEQYF. CDR3 bases: TGTGCCAGCAGCGTAGGAATCGGAACGGGGAGAACGCCGTACGAGCAGTACTTC. Complete variable domain (other parts from reference TRBV9 and TRBJ2-7): DSGVTQTPKHLITATGQRVTLRCSPRSGDLSVYWYQQSLDQGLQFLIQYYNGEERAKGNILERFSAQQFPDLHSELNLSSLELGDSALYFCASSVGIGTGRTPYEQYFGPGTRLTVT.

The V gene is TRBV2, the J gene TRBJ1-4, with D maybe TRBD1 (5 bases). CDR3 length equals 14 residues. Per germline, CDR1 SNHLY and CDR2 FYNNEI. V was trimmed by 6 bases and J by 7 bases, leaving 15 bases between them. The CDR3 reads CASRAGFGSEKLFF. CDR3 coding DNA: TGTGCCAGCAGAGCAGGGTTCGGGAGTGAAAAACTGTTTTTT. Full variable domain (remainder filled in from reference TRBV2 and TRBJ1-4): EPEVTQTPSHQVTQMGQEVILRCVPISNHLYFYWYRQILGQKVEFLVSFYNNEISEKSEIFDDQFSVERPDGSNFTLKIRSTKLEDSAMYFCASRAGFGSEKLFFGSGTQLSVL.

The chain employs TRBV2 and TRBJ2-2; 8 bases match TRBD1. This CDR3 comprises 15 residues. V lost 7 bases to trimming and J lost 4 bases; unmatched junction nucleotides: 8. Germline V gene data show CDR1 as SNHLY and CDR2 as FYNNEI. As DNA, the CDR3 is TGTGCCAGCACCCGGCAGGGGGCTGGCACCGGGGAGCTGTTTTTT. It translates to CASTRQGAGTGELFF. Full variable domain (outside the CDR3, taken from reference TRBV2 and TRBJ2-2): EPEVTQTPSHQVTQMGQEVILRCVPISNHLYFYWYRQILGQKVEFLVSFYNNEISEKSEIFDDQFSVERPDGSNFTLKIRSTKLEDSAMYFCASTRQGAGTGELFFGEGSRLTVL.

The chain carries TRBV4-3 and TRBJ2-3, with 7 bases aligning to TRBD1. Germline CDR1 and CDR2: LGHNA and YSLEER. There are 14 residues in the CDR3. J lost 6 bases, V lost 1 base, and 4 bases had no gene match. CDR3 nucleotides: TGCGCCAGCAGCCAAGGACAGGGAGTCGATACGCAGTATTTT. Translated: CASSQGQGVDTQYF.